This T cell receptor (beta chain) was retrieved from a study of blood T cells in healthy people across ages. This clonotype was detected many times. For the second PCR, which ran for roughly 6 to 12 cycles, a sample-barcoded 5' primer and a J-beta primer mix were used. Tags on each cDNA molecule came from a template-switch adaptor with 12 random nucleotides. Via MiXCR, TCRdb re-called the 5' RACE reads, giving one row per CDR3 protein. The sample has about 970,000 distinct CDR3 sequences, approximately 50% seen once; the top ten hold 20% to 25%. Sequencing used blood. The TCR was taken from a woman aged 60-75 years in good health.

CDR3 region: CASSVLAGGTGETQYF. The CDR3 DNA follows: TGTGCCAGCAGCGTACTGGCGGGAGGGACCGGGGAGACCCAGTACTTC. The chain is built from TRBV9 and TRBJ2-5; TRBD2 matches 9 bases. The CDR3 totals 16 residues. CDR1 is SGDLS and CDR2 is YYNGEE in the germline V gene. After removal of 1 base from V and 5 bases from J, the junction contained 9 bases not matched to a gene. The whole variable domain, remainder taken from reference TRBV9 and TRBJ2-5, is DSGVTQTPKHLITATGQRVTLRCSPRSGDLSVYWYQQSLDQGLQFLIQYYNGEERAKGNILERFSAQQFPDLHSELNLSSLELGDSALYFCASSVLAGGTGETQYFGPGTRLLVL.